The 15 T cell receptor beta chains given below trace back to one sample, sequenced in a study of monozygotic twins with inflammatory bowel disease. TCRdb derives one entry per CDR3 protein from the 5' RACE reads, leaving out DNA. Here the sample table reports approximately 300,000 distinct CDR3 sequences. The sequencing input was blood. These receptor sequences come from a human donor with ulcerative colitis or Crohn's disease, or a healthy co-twin of an affected twin (not recorded which).

The rearrangement joins TRBV10-3 to TRBJ2-1; absent DNA, TCRdb's TRBD1 call cannot be checked. CDR1 is ENHRY and CDR2 is SYGVKD in the germline V gene. The length of the CDR3 is 13 residues. CDR3 amino acids: CAISPPSYNEQFF.

The chain joins TRBV4-3 to TRBJ2-2; absent DNA, TCRdb's TRBD1 call cannot be checked. CDR1 and CDR2 from the germline V gene are LGHNA and YSLEER. The CDR3 spans 16 residues. This CDR3 is CASSRFGTENTGELFF.

The V gene is TRBV19, the J gene TRBJ1-2. CDR1 and CDR2 from the germline V gene are LNHDA and SQIVND (reference sequence). There are 13 residues in the CDR3. CDR3 in amino acids: CATVAGRSGGYTF.

This rearrangement joins TRBV19 to TRBJ1-5; the D call from TCRdb, TRBD1, cannot be confirmed without DNA. CDR1 is LNHDA, CDR2 SQIVND, per germline (reference sequence). This CDR3 has 14 residues. The CDR3 region is CASIDRGRGQPQHF.

V and J are TRBV13 and TRBJ2-2; TCRdb outputs TRBD1, but without DNA this stays unchecked. Germline V gene sequence: CDR1 PRHDT, CDR2 FYEKMQ (reference sequence). The CDR3 extends over 16 amino acids. CDR3 sequence: CASSFRDRGDTGELFF. Complete variable domain (other parts from reference TRBV13 and TRBJ2-2): AAGVIQSPRHLIKEKRETATLKCYPIPRHDTVYWYQQGPGQDPQFLISFYEKMQSDKGSIPDRFSAQQFSDYHSELNMSSLELGDSALYFCASSFRDRGDTGELFFGEGSRLTVL.

V and J are TRBV7-2 and TRBJ1-5; TCRdb's assignment of TRBD1 cannot be checked, as there is no DNA. Germline-derived CDR1 and CDR2 are SGHTA and FQGNSA. The CDR3 has 15 amino acids. Here the CDR3 reads CASSSDREAGQPQHF.

The chain uses TRBV20-1 and TRBJ1-2; there is no DNA to check the TCRdb D call of TRBD1. In germline, CDR1 is DFQATT, CDR2 SNEGSKA (reference sequence). The CDR3 consists of 15 residues. CDR3 region: CSARKEGARAYGYTF.

V is TRBV5-4 and J is TRBJ1-1. The CDR3 consists of 13 residues. CDR1 is SGHNT and CDR2 is YYREEE in the germline V gene (reference sequence). CDR3 protein: CASSRHPNTEAFF.

V gene TRBV28 combines with J gene TRBJ1-6. Germline loops: CDR1 MDHEN, CDR2 SYDVKM. The length of the CDR3 is 15 residues. The CDR3 loop reads CASSLSYKGFSPLHF.

This chain links TRBV20-1 with TRBJ2-4. Germline values: CDR1 DFQATT, CDR2 SNEGSKA (reference sequence). The CDR3 covers 15 residues. The CDR3 region is CSARDRASSKNIQYF.

The chain carries TRBV20-1 and TRBJ1-2. Germline V gene sequence: CDR1 DFQATT, CDR2 SNEGSKA (reference sequence). CDR3 length: 11 residues. CDR3 sequence reads: CSARSLGGYTF.

The J gene is TRBJ2-1, the V gene TRBV18; the D gene TCRdb calls, TRBD1, cannot be checked with no DNA. The CDR3 is 16 amino acids. CDR1 and CDR2 (germline): KGHSH, LQKENI. CDR3: CASSPSSGLAYNEQFF. The full variable domain, in which reference TRBV18 and TRBJ2-1 provide the parts outside the CDR3, is NAGVMQNPRHLVRRRGQEARLRCSPMKGHSHVYWYRQLPEEGLKFMVYLQKENIIDESGMPKERFSAEFPKEGPSILRIQQVVRGDSAAYFCASSPSSGLAYNEQFFGPGTRLTVL.

The chain employs TRBV5-1 and TRBJ2-7; TCRdb selects TRBD1, and the lack of DNA leaves this call unchecked. This CDR3 has 13 amino acids. Germline V gene data show CDR1 as SGHRS and CDR2 as YFSETQ. The CDR3 reads CASSSTTDYEQYF. Full variable domain (remainder filled in from reference TRBV5-1 and TRBJ2-7): KAGVTQTPRYLIKTRGQQVTLSCSPISGHRSVSWYQQTPGQGLQFLFEYFSETQRNKGNFPGRFSGRQFSNSRSEMNVSTLELGDSALYLCASSSTTDYEQYFGPGTRLTVT.

The chain joins TRBV5-6 to TRBJ1-1. The CDR3 length is 15 residues. Germline V CDR1 and CDR2: SGHDT, YYEEEE. CDR3: CASSPRLGREGEAFF.

This CDR3 reads CASSQDLGRWQAGENLAQETQYF. The chain uses TRBV14 and TRBJ2-5; the TCRdb call, TRBD2, lacks DNA for checking. The CDR3 is made up of 23 amino acids. Germline CDR1 is SGHDN and CDR2 is FVKESK.